Listed below are T cell receptor beta chains from one sample, sequenced in a study of identical twins. MiXCR, run by TCRdb on the 5' RACE reads, gives a single entry per CDR3 protein. This sample has approximately 300,000 distinct CDR3 sequences, with over 8.5% found just once. This sample also belongs to another study, concerning yellow fever vaccine responses in identical twins.

The sequenced material came from CD8+ T cells sorted from blood. Receptors were obtained from a woman aged 18-30 years in good health. Each CDR3 is given with its conserved first and last residue. D genes are given only for firm matches. Clone size is given for some rows only: seen once, a few or many times, or a class if the clone is expanded.

j_call d_call v_call clone_size cdr3_aa cdr3_nt
TRBJ2-7 NA TRBV29-1 few CSVTRRGSLSYEQYF TGCAGCGTTACCCGGAGGGGGTCCTTATCCTACGAGCAGTACTTC
TRBJ2-5 NA TRBV12-3/TRBV12-4 few CASSTRQRPYQETQYF TGTGCCAGCAGTACCAGACAGAGACCTTACCAAGAGACCCAGTACTTC
TRBJ2-5 NA TRBV3-1 few CASLYRGETQYF TGTGCCAGTCTATACCGGGGGGAGACCCAGTACTTC
TRBJ2-1 NA TRBV13 few CASSKTGYNEQFF TGTGCCAGCAGCAAAACAGGCTACAATGAGCAGTTCTTC
TRBJ2-3 TRBD2 TRBV20-1 few CSARSAPGLAGSTDTQYF TGCAGTGCTAGATCCGCACCGGGACTAGCGGGGAGCACAGATACGCAGTATTTT
TRBJ2-1 NA TRBV19 few CASSIVVYNEQFF TGTGCCAGTAGTATAGTGGTGTACAATGAGCAGTTCTTC
TRBJ2-7 NA TRBV20-1 few CSARGTGWAEQYF TGCAGTGCTAGGGGTACGGGATGGGCCGAGCAGTACTTC
TRBJ2-7 NA TRBV9 NA CASSADGSQYYEQYF TGTGCCAGCAGCGCAGACGGCAGCCAATACTACGAGCAGTACTTC
TRBJ2-1 NA TRBV11-1 NA CASSPGQTDYLGYNEQFF TGTGCCAGCAGCCCAGGACAGACCGACTACCTGGGCTACAATGAGCAGTTCTTC
TRBJ2-3 NA TRBV7-9 many CASSPAGTYGTDTQYF TGTGCCAGCAGCCCAGCCGGGACCTACGGCACAGATACGCAGTATTTT
TRBJ2-3 TRBD1 TRBV7-3 few CASSEMDRGSTDTQYF TGTGCCAGCAGCGAAATGGACAGGGGAAGTACAGATACGCAGTATTTT
TRBJ2-1 NA TRBV29-1 many CSVEGSAGARSNEQFF TGCAGCGTTGAGGGGTCTGCGGGGGCAAGGAGCAATGAGCAGTTCTTC
TRBJ2-3 TRBD1 TRBV29-1 many CSVGRQGAGDTQYF TGCAGCGTTGGGCGACAGGGGGCAGGTGATACGCAGTATTTT
TRBJ2-7 TRBD1 TRBV30 NA CAWINRGVGSYEQYF TGTGCCTGGATCAACAGGGGGGTGGGCTCCTACGAGCAGTACTTC
TRBJ2-7 NA TRBV5-1 few CASSLMTEKYEQYF TGCGCCAGCAGCTTGATGACAGAGAAATACGAGCAGTACTTC
TRBJ2-7 NA TRBV4-3 NA CASNQEDSYEQYF TGCGCCAGCAACCAAGAAGACAGCTACGAGCAGTACTTC
TRBJ2-1 NA TRBV20-1 few CSARDIGGTSYNEQFF TGCAGTGCTAGAGATATAGGCGGGACGTCCTACAATGAGCAGTTCTTC
TRBJ1-2 NA TRBV20-1 few CSARPDGEFNYGYTF TGCAGTGCTAGACCCGACGGAGAATTCAACTATGGCTACACCTTC
TRBJ2-7 TRBD2 TRBV18 NA CASSRLAGELYEQYF TGTGCCAGCTCACGACTAGCGGGGGAGCTCTACGAGCAGTACTTC
TRBJ2-6 NA TRBV7-6 once CASSLDAELHPGANVLTF TGTGCCAGCAGCTTAGATGCAGAGCTTCACCCTGGGGCCAACGTCCTGACTTTC
TRBJ2-5 NA TRBV10-3 many CAISEPGQETQYF TGTGCCATCAGTGAGCCAGGACAAGAGACCCAGTACTTC
TRBJ2-5 TRBD1 TRBV6-5 NA CASSWTGTGQETQYF TGTGCCAGCAGTTGGACCGGGACAGGGCAAGAGACCCAGTACTTC
TRBJ1-6 NA TRBV6-5 NA CASSYNRNSPLHF TGTGCCAGCAGTTACAACAGGAATTCACCCCTCCACTTT
TRBJ2-1 TRBD2 TRBV7-6 NA CASGASGGLLDEQFF TGTGCCAGCGGAGCTAGCGGGGGGCTTTTGGATGAGCAGTTCTTC
TRBJ2-2 TRBD2 TRBV7-9 NA CASSPIGLAANTGELFF TGTGCCAGCAGCCCAATAGGACTAGCGGCGAACACCGGGGAGCTGTTTTTT
TRBJ2-5 TRBD2 TRBV10-3 NA CAIGTSGRVETQYF TGTGCCATCGGAACTAGCGGGAGGGTTGAGACCCAGTACTTC
TRBJ2-7 NA TRBV5-1 many CASSFKLSYEQYF TGCGCCAGCAGCTTTAAACTTTCCTACGAGCAGTACTTC
TRBJ1-6 NA TRBV4-3 NA CASSQERGWDSPLHF TGCGCCAGCAGCCAAGAAAGGGGATGGGATTCACCCCTCCACTTT
TRBJ2-7 NA TRBV4-1 NA CASSQGGGFYEQYF TGCGCCAGCAGCCAAGGGGGAGGATTCTACGAGCAGTACTTC
TRBJ1-3 NA TRBV15 many CATSRGLAGSGNTIYF TGTGCCACCAGCAGAGGTTTGGCCGGCTCTGGAAACACCATATATTTT
TRBJ1-2 NA TRBV29-1 few CSVDSGGWWGYTF TGCAGCGTTGATTCTGGGGGCTGGTGGGGCTACACCTTC
TRBJ2-3 TRBD2 TRBV19 few CASTTWLTSGSTDTQYF TGTGCCAGTACCACTTGGTTGACTAGCGGCAGCACAGATACGCAGTATTTT
TRBJ1-5 NA TRBV28 many CASSLVGRGQPQHF TGTGCCAGCAGTTTGGTGGGCAGGGGTCAGCCCCAGCATTTT
TRBJ2-2 NA TRBV4-3 many CASSQGLQANTGELFF TGCGCCAGCAGCCAAGGGCTACAGGCGAACACCGGGGAGCTGTTTTTT
TRBJ2-7 NA TRBV6-1 many CASEMAQRDRAYEQYF TGTGCCAGCGAGATGGCCCAGCGGGACAGAGCCTACGAGCAGTACTTC
TRBJ2-3 NA TRBV29-1 NA CSVRPRATQTDTQYF TGCAGCGTGCGGCCCCGGGCAACTCAAACAGATACGCAGTATTTT
TRBJ2-1 TRBD2 TRBV7-8 few CASSLQGGGLYNEQFF TGTGCCAGCAGCTTGCAGGGCGGGGGGCTATACAATGAGCAGTTCTTC
TRBJ1-4 NA TRBV11-1 NA CASSRSAVIEKLFF TGTGCCAGCAGCCGCTCCGCGGTCATCGAAAAACTGTTTTTT
TRBJ2-7 TRBD2 TRBV12-3/TRBV12-4 few CASSAPLTSGSAYEQYF TGTGCCAGCAGTGCACCCCTGACTAGCGGGAGTGCCTACGAGCAGTACTTC
TRBJ2-7 NA TRBV28 few CASSLPDGGVYEQYF TGTGCCAGCAGCTTACCCGATGGCGGGGTCTACGAGCAGTACTTC
TRBJ2-1 TRBD2 TRBV7-7 few CASSYRLAGGSEQFF TGTGCTAGCAGCTACCGACTAGCGGGAGGTTCCGAGCAGTTCTTC
TRBJ2-7 TRBD1 TRBV29-1 few CSVPRGGNEQYF TGCAGCGTTCCCAGAGGGGGCAACGAGCAGTACTTC
TRBJ2-7 NA TRBV5-1 few CASSLGSSDEQYF TGCGCCAGCAGCTTGGGTAGTTCTGACGAGCAGTACTTC
TRBJ2-2 TRBD2 TRBV28 few CASSFRLAGYTGELFF TGTGCCAGCAGTTTCCGGCTAGCGGGTTACACCGGGGAGCTGTTTTTT
TRBJ2-7 NA TRBV29-1 many CSVFGGNYEQYF TGCAGCGTTTTCGGGGGAAACTACGAGCAGTACTTC